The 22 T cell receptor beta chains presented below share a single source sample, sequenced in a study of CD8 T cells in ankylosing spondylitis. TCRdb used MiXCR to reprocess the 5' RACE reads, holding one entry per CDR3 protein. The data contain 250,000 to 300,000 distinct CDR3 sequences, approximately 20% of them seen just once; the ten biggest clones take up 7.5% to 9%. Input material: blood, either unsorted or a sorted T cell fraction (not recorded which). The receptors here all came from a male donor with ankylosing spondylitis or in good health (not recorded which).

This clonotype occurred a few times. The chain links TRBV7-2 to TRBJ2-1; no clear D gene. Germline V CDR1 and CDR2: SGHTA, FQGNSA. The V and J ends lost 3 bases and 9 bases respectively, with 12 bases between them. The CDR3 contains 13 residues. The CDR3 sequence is CASSLSRESEQFF. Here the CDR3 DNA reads TGTGCCAGCAGCTTGAGTAGGGAATCTGAGCAGTTCTTC.

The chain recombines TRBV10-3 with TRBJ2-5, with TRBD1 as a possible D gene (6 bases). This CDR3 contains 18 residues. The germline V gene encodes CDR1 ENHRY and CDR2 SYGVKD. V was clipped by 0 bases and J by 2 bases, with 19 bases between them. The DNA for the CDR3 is TGTGCCATCAGTGAGTCGAATTCGGGACAAAACAATCAAGAGACCCAGTACTTC. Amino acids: CAISESNSGQNNQETQYF.

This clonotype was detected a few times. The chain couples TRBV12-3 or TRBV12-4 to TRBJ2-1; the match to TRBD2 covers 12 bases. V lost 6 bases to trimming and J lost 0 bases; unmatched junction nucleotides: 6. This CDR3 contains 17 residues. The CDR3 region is CASSRGLAGSSYNEQFF. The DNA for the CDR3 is TGTGCCAGCAGCCGTGGACTAGCGGGGAGCTCCTACAATGAGCAGTTCTTC.

The DNA for the CDR3 is TGTGCCAGCAGCTTACGGGCTAGCGGGAACTCCTACAATGAGCAGTTCTTC. Amino acid sequence: CASSLRASGNSYNEQFF. The J gene is TRBJ2-1, the V gene TRBV7-3; 9 positions match TRBD2. CDR1 SGHTA and CDR2 FQGTGA come from the germline V gene. This CDR3 is built from 17 residues. The junction had 5 bases not matched to a gene; V was cut back by 2 bases and J by 0 bases. The full variable domain, with the rest looked up from reference TRBV7-3 and TRBJ2-1, is GAGVSQTPSNKVTEKGKYVELRCDPISGHTALYWYRQSLGQGPEFLIYFQGTGAADDSGLPNDRFFAVRPEGSVSTLKIQRTERGDSAVYLCASSLRASGNSYNEQFFGPGTRLTVL.

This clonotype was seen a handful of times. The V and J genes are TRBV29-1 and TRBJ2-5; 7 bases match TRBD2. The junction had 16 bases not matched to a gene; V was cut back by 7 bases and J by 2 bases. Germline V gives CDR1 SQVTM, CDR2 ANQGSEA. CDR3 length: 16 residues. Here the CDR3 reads CSAAGGAGEGQETQYF. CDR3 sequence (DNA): TGCAGCGCCGCCGGCGGGGCGGGAGAGGGGCAAGAGACCCAGTACTTC. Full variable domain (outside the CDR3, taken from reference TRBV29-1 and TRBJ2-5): SAVISQKPSRDICQRGTSLTIQCQVDSQVTMMFWYRQQPGQSLTLIATANQGSEATYESGFVIDKFPISRPNLTFSTLTVSNMSPEDSSIYLCSAAGGAGEGQETQYFGPGTRLLVL.

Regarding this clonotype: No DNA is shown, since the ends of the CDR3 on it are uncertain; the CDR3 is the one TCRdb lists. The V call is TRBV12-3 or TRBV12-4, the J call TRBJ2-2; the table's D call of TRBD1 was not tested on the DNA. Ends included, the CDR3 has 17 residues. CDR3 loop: CASSPSGTGGLTGSCFF.

The CDR3 here is CASSPRLAGGNAPDTQYF. CDR3 nucleotide sequence: TGTGCCAGCAGTCCCCGACTAGCGGGGGGTAACGCACCAGATACGCAGTATTTT. The chain links TRBV6-2 or TRBV6-3 to TRBJ2-3; 13 positions match TRBD2. The CDR3 has 18 amino acids. The V gene end was trimmed by 5 bases and the J gene end by 4 bases; junction bases not matched to a gene: 12. CDR1 and CDR2 (germline): MNHEY, SVGEGT.

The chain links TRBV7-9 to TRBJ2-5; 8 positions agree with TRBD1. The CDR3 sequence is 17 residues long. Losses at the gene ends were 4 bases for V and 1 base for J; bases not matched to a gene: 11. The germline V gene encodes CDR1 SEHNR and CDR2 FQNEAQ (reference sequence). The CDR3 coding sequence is TGTGCCAGCAGCTCCAAGCCTGGGACAGGAATCCAAGAGACCCAGTACTTC. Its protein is CASSSKPGTGIQETQYF.

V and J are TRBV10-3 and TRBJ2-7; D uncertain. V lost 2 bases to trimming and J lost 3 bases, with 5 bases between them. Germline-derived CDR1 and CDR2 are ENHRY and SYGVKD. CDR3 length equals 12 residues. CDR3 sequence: CAISEGYYEQYV. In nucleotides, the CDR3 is TGTGCCATCAGTGAGGGGTACTACGAGCAGTACGTC.

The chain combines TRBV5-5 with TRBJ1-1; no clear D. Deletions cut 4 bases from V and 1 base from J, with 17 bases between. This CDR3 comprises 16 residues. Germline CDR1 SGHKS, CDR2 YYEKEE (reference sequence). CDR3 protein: CASSGPVGRRNTEAFF. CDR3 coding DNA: TGTGCCAGCAGCGGCCCTGTGGGCAGGAGGAACACTGAAGCTTTCTTT.

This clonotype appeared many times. In DNA, the CDR3 is TGCGCCAGCAGCCTGAACAGGGGGTACGAGCAGTACGTC. Translated: CASSLNRGYEQYV. The chain recombines TRBV5-1 with TRBJ2-7; 8 bases map to TRBD1. V gave up 4 bases and J gave up 4 bases; unmatched junction bases: 4. The CDR3 length is 13 residues. Germline V gene lookup returns CDR1 SGHRS and CDR2 YFSETQ.

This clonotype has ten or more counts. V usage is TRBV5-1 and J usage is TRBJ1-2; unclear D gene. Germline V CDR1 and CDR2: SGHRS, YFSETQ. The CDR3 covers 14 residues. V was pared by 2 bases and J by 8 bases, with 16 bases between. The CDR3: CASSFLQGIDGYTF. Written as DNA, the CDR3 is TGCGCCAGCAGCTTCCTTCAAGGGATTGACGGCTACACCTTC.

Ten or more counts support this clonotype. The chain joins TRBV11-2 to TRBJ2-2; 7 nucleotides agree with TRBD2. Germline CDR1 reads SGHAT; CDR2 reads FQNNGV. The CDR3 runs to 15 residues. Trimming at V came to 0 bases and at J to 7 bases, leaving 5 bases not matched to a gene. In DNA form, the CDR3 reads TGTGCCAGCAGCTTAGACTATCGGACTAGCGGGGAGCTGTTTTTT. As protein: CASSLDYRTSGELFF.

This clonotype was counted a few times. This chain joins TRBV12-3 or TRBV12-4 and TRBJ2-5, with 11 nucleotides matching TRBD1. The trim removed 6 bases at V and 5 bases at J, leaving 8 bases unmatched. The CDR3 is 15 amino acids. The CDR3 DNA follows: TGTGCCAGCAGCATAGGACAGGGGGCGCGGGAGACCCAGTACTTC. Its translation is CASSIGQGARETQYF.

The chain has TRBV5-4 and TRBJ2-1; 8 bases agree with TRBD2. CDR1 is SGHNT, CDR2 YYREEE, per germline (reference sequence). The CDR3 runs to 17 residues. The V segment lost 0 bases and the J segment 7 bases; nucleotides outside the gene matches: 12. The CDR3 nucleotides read TGTGCCAGCAGCTTGGGTTGGGGACTAGATTCGCAAAATGAGCAGTTCTTC. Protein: CASSLGWGLDSQNEQFF.

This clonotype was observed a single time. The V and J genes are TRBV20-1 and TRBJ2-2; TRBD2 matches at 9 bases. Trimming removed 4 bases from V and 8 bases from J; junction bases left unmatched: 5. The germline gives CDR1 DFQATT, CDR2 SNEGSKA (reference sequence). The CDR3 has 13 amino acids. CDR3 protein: CSATGTSNGELFF. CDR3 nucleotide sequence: TGCAGTGCTACAGGGACTAGCAATGGGGAGCTGTTTTTT.

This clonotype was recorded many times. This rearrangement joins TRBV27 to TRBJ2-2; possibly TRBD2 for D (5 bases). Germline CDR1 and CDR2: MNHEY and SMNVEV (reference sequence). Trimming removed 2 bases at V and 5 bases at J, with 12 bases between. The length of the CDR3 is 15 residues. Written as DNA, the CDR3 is TGTGCCAGCAGTTTACGGGGTCGGTGGACCGGGGAGCTGTTTTTT. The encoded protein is CASSLRGRWTGELFF.

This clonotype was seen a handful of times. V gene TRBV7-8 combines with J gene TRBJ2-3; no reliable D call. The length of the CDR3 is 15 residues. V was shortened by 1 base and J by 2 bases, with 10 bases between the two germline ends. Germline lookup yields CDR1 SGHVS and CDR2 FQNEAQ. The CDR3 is CASSLVGGHTDTQYF. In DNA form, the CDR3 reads TGTGCCAGCAGCTTAGTCGGTGGTCACACAGATACGCAGTATTTT.

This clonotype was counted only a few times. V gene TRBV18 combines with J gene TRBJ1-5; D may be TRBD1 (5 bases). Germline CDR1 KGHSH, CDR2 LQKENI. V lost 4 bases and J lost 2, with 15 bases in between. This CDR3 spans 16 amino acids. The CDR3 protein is CASSRIRVPGNQPQHF. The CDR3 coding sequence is TGTGCCAGCTCACGTATCAGGGTTCCGGGCAATCAGCCCCAGCATTTT.

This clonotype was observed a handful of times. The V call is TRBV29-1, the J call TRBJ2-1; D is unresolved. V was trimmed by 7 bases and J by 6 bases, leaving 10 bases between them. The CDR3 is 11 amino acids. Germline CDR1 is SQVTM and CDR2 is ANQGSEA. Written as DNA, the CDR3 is TGCAGCGGCTCGGACGGCAATGAGCAGTTCTTC. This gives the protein CSGSDGNEQFF.

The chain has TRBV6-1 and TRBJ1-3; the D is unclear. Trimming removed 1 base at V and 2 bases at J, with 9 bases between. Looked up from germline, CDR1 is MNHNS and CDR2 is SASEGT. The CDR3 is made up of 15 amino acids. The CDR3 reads CASSEDSSPGNTIYF. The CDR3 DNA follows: TGTGCCAGCAGTGAAGACAGTTCTCCTGGAAACACCATATATTTT.

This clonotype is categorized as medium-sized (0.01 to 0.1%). This CDR3 is CASSSASTSGISTDTQYF. The DNA for the CDR3 is TGCGCCAGCAGCTCGGCCTCGACTAGCGGGATAAGCACAGATACGCAGTATTTT. This sequence joins TRBV5-1 and TRBJ2-3, with 11 bases aligning to TRBD2. The CDR3 is made up of 18 amino acids. The V segment lost 3 bases and the J segment 0 bases; nucleotides outside the gene matches: 9. Looked up from germline, CDR1 is SGHRS and CDR2 is YFSETQ.